Listed here are 18 T cell receptor beta chains from one sample, sequenced in a study of blood T cell repertoires in COVID-19 (dated by TCRdb to 2018 to 2021). The library relied on the immunoSEQ multiplex PCR assay. As stored in TCRdb, this immuneACCESS dataset retains in-frame rearrangements with V and J assigned. A fraction of the clones does not appear; measured against another copy, unresolved V genes explain less than half of the discrepancy, and the remainder lacks a known reason. This sample is represented by some 300,000 clones; 88% of them were singletons. The ten largest clones capture roughly 7% of the sample. Sequences were obtained from peripheral blood. The source of these receptors is a woman in her thirties who had recovered from COVID-19.

This rearrangement joins TRBV6-1 to TRBJ2-5; maybe TRBD1 (6 bases). CDR3 length: 14 residues. Deletions cut 3 bases from V and 4 bases from J, with 12 bases between. Germline loops: CDR1 MNHNS, CDR2 SASEGT. The CDR3 nucleotides read TGTGCCAGCAGTGAGCTCAGGGGCCGAGAGACCCAGTACTTC. Its translation: CASSELRGRETQYF.

J is TRBJ2-7 and V is TRBV28; 11 bases fit TRBD2. Looked up from germline, CDR1 is MDHEN and CDR2 is SYDVKM. V lost 6 bases and J lost 6; bases outside the gene matches: 7. This CDR3 is built from 14 residues. CDR3 DNA sequence: TGTGCCAGCAGCCATAGCGGGGGGGCTTTCGAGCAGTACTTC. Amino acid sequence: CASSHSGGAFEQYF.

The sample holds one count of this clone. The chain links TRBV5-6 to TRBJ2-5, with 13 nucleotides matching TRBD2. V was pared by 2 bases and J by 1 base, with 5 bases of the junction left unmatched. The CDR3 spans 17 residues. CDR1 is SGHDT, CDR2 YYEEEE, per germline. CDR3 in amino acids: CASSLTGTSGVQETQYF. CDR3 nucleotides: TGTGCCAGCAGCTTAACCGGGACTAGCGGGGTCCAAGAGACCCAGTACTTC. The entire variable domain, with the rest obtained from reference TRBV5-6 and TRBJ2-5, is as follows: DAGVTQSPTHLIKTRGQQVTLRCSPKSGHDTVSWYQQALGQGPQFIFQYYEEEERQRGNFPDRFSGHQFPNYSSELNVNALLLGDSALYLCASSLTGTSGVQETQYFGPGTRLLVL.

The V and J genes are TRBV10-3 and TRBJ2-1, with 10 bases identical to TRBD2. The CDR3 contains 15 residues. CDR1 and CDR2 from the germline V gene are ENHRY and SYGVKD. The V gene end was trimmed by 4 bases and the J gene end by 9 bases; junction bases not matched to a gene: 9. Here the CDR3 reads CAISVSSGGGVEQFF. In DNA form, the CDR3 reads TGTGCCATCAGTGTGTCCAGCGGGGGGGGCGTTGAGCAGTTCTTC.

The J gene is TRBJ2-1, the V gene TRBV6-1; a possible D gene is TRBD1 (5 bases). The CDR3 has 16 amino acids. Per the germline V gene, CDR1 is MNHNS and CDR2 is SASEGT. The germline V and J ends were trimmed by 1 base and 8 bases, with 18 bases remaining between them. The CDR3 DNA reads TGTGCCAGCAGTGAAGAAATTGGGGCCAGGCGAGATGAGCAGTTCTTC. This sequence encodes CASSEEIGARRDEQFF.

The chain couples TRBV3-1 (or the pseudogene TRBV3-2) to TRBJ1-5; D gene unclear. The CDR3 extends over 13 amino acids. The ends were cut back, 4 bases at V and 4 bases at J, with 8 bases in the middle. Germline V CDR1 and CDR2: LGHDT, YNNKEL (reference sequence). CDR3 DNA sequence: TGTGCCAGCAGCCCACACGGGAATCAGCCCCAGCATTTT. Its translation is CASSPHGNQPQHF.

V is TRBV18 and J is TRBJ1-6; 7 bases agree with TRBD1. With 4 bases clipped from V and 8 bases from J, the junction kept 5 bases outside the gene matches. CDR1 KGHSH and CDR2 LQKENI come from the germline V gene. The CDR3 loop spans 14 amino acids. The CDR3, as DNA: TGTGCCAGCTCACAACAGGGGTTGGATTCACCCCTCCACTTT. It yields the protein CASSQQGLDSPLHF.

This clone was seen only once. Here the CDR3 reads CATSRDIRLAGVADTQYF. DNA for the CDR3: TGTGCCACCAGCAGAGATATTCGACTAGCGGGGGTCGCAGATACGCAGTATTTT. This chain joins TRBV15 and TRBJ2-3; TRBD2 matches 12 bases. The ends lost 0 bases at V and 4 bases at J; junction bases unmatched: 8. This CDR3 is 18 amino acids long. CDR1 and CDR2 from the germline V gene are LNHNV and YYDKDF (reference sequence).

The chain joins TRBV2 to TRBJ2-7; 9 bases are a match to TRBD1. After removal of 3 bases from V and 2 bases from J, the junction contained 2 bases not matched to a gene. Germline V gives CDR1 SNHLY, CDR2 FYNNEI. This CDR3 is 14 amino acids long. In DNA, the CDR3 is TGTGCCAGCAGTGATACAGGGGGCGCCTACGAGCAGTACTTC. This translates into CASSDTGGAYEQYF.

The CDR3 reads CASSQDGTGVYGYTF. Here the CDR3 DNA reads TGTGCCAGCAGCCAAGACGGCACAGGGGTTTATGGCTACACCTTC. The V gene is TRBV3-1 (or the pseudogene TRBV3-2), the J gene TRBJ1-2; 7 nucleotides align to TRBD1. CDR3 length: 15 residues. Germline CDR1 reads LGHDT; CDR2 reads YNNKEL (reference sequence). The V and J ends lost 0 bases and 5 bases, in that order; junction bases with no gene match: 6.

This clone occurred once. V usage is TRBV20-1 and J usage is TRBJ2-7, with TRBD1 as a possible D gene (6 bases). CDR3 size: 12 residues. Deletions cut 5 bases from V and 5 bases from J, with 13 bases between. Germline V gene lookup returns CDR1 DFQATT and CDR2 SNEGSKA (reference sequence). The CDR3 DNA reads as TGCAGTGCTTGTGACAGGCCTCACGAGCAGTACTTC. Translation gives CSACDRPHEQYF.

In DNA form, the CDR3 reads TGTGCCATCAGCGCCAGGGGCGATAGCACAGATACGCAGTATTTT. It specifies CAISARGDSTDTQYF. The chain uses TRBV10-3 and TRBJ2-3; tentative D call: TRBD1 (6 bases). CDR1 and CDR2 from the germline V gene are ENHRY and SYGVKD. CDR3 size: 15 residues. The V end was cut by 6 bases, the J end by 0 bases, with 13 bases between.

The chain couples TRBV5-1 to TRBJ2-5, with D possibly TRBD2 on 7 matching bases. V was shortened by 6 bases and J by 1 base, with 19 bases between the two germline ends. The CDR3 has 16 amino acids. Germline assignment: CDR1 SGHRS and CDR2 YFSETQ. The CDR3 spells CASTSGTHTTQETQYF. CDR3 nucleotides: TGCGCCAGCACGAGCGGGACACATACAACCCAAGAGACCCAGTACTTC.

The V gene is TRBV21-1, the J gene TRBJ2-4; the table's D call TRBD2 went unverified against the DNA. TRBV21-1 is termed a pseudogene. The CDR3 runs 17 residues. The chain's CDR3 is CASSKSGGTLAKNIQYF. CDR3 nucleotides: TGTGCCAGCAGCAAAAGCGGGGGGACCTTAGCCAAAAACATTCAGTACTTC.

About this clone itself: The same CDR3 arises from other DNA sequences in this sample as well. The J gene is TRBJ1-4, the V gene TRBV6-5, with 7 bases that match TRBD1. This CDR3 region has 13 residues. The trim removed 6 bases at V and 8 bases at J, leaving 6 bases unmatched. Germline V gene data show CDR1 as MNHEY and CDR2 as SVGAGI. The CDR3 DNA sequence: TGTGCCAGCAGCCGACAGGGTGGGGAAAAACTGTTTTTT. Encoded protein: CASSRQGGEKLFF.

J is TRBJ1-1 and V is TRBV19; weak D call: TRBD1 (6 bases). Trimming took 7 bases from V and 4 from J, leaving 10 bases between them. The CDR3 length is 12 residues. Germline V gene data show CDR1 as LNHDA and CDR2 as SQIVND (reference sequence). This chain's CDR3 is CASIRGATEAFF. CDR3 nucleotide sequence: TGTGCCAGTATTCGGGGGGCCACTGAAGCTTTCTTT.

The V gene is TRBV9, the J gene TRBJ1-4; D remains unclear. The V gene's germline CDR1 is SGDLS and CDR2 YYNGEE. Trimming took off 0 bases at V and 5 bases at J, with 17 bases between the two ends. The CDR3 is 17 amino acids. CDR3 sequence reads: CASSVDPTVFGNEKLFF. CDR3 in DNA: TGTGCCAGCAGCGTAGATCCAACAGTCTTTGGGAATGAAAAACTGTTTTTT.

The rearrangement links TRBV6-5 to TRBJ2-1, with D perhaps TRBD1 (6 bases). Germline CDR1 is MNHEY and CDR2 is SVGAGI. This CDR3 is built from 13 residues. Trimming removed 7 bases at V and 7 bases at J, with 14 bases between. CDR3 DNA sequence: TGTGCCAGCACCGATCCGGGGACAAATGAGCAGTTCTTC. Its translation is CASTDPGTNEQFF.